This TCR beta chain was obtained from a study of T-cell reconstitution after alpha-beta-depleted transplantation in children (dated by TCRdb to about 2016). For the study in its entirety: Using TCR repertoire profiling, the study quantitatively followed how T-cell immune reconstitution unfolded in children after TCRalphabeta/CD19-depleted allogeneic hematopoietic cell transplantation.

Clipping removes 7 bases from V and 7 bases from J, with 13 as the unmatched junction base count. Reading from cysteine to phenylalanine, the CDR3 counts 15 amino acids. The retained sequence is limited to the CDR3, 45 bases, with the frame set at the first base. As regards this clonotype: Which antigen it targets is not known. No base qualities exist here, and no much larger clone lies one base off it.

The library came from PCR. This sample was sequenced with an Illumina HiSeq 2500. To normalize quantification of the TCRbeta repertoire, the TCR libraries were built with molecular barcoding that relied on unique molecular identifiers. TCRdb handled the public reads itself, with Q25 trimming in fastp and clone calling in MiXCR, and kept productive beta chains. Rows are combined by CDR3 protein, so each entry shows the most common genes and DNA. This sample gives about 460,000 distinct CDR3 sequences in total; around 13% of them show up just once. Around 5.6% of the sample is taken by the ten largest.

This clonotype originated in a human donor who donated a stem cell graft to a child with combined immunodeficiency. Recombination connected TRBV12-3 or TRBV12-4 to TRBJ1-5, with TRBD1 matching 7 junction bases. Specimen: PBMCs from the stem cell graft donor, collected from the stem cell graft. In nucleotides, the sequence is TGTGCCAGCACCAAAACTGACAGGGTTGAACAGCCCCAGCATTTT. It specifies CASTKTDRVEQPQHF.